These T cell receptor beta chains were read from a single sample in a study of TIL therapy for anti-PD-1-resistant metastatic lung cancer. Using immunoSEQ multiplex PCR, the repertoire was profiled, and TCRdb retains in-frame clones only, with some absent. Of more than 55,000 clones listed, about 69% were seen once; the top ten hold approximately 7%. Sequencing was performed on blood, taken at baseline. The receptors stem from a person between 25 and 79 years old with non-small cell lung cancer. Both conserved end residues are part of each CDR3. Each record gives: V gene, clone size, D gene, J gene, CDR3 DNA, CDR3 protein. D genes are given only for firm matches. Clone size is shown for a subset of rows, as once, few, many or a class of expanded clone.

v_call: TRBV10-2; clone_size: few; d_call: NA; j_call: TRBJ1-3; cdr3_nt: TGCGCCAGCAGTGAAGTAGACGGAAACACCATATATTTT; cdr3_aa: CASSEVDGNTIYF
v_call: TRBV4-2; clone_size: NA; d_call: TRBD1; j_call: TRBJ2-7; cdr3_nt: TGTGCCAGCAGCCAGAGCCACGGGACAGGGAGACGCGAGCAGTACTTC; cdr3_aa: CASSQSHGTGRREQYF
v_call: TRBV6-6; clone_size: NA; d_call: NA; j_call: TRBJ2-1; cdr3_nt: TGTGCCAGCAGGGCTGGGGCGCAAGATGAGCAGTTCTTC; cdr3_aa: CASRAGAQDEQFF
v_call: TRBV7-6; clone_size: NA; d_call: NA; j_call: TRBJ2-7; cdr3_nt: TGTGCCAGCAGCTTAGGAGGGAGAGTCGACGAGCAGTACTTC; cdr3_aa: CASSLGGRVDEQYF
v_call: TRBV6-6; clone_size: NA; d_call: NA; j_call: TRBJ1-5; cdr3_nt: TGTGCCAGCAGTTACTCAGTAGGACTCCAGCCCCAGCATTTT; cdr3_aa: CASSYSVGLQPQHF
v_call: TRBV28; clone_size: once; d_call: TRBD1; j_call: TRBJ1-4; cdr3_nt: TGTGCCAGCAAACAGGGGGCGGGAAATGAAAAACTGTTTTTT; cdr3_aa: CASKQGAGNEKLFF
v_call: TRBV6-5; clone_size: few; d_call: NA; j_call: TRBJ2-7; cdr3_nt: TGTGCCAGCAGACCCCTTCAGAGGGGCAACGAGCAGTACTTC; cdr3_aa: CASRPLQRGNEQYF
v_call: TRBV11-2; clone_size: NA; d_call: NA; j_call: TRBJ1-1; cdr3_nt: TGTGCCAGCAGCTTAGCGGCCGAGACAGGCCGAAGGGAAGCTTTCTTT; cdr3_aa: CASSLAAETGRREAFF
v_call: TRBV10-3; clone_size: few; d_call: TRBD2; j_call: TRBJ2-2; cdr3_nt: TGTGCCATCAGAGATAACACTAGCGGGGGGACCGGGGAGCTGTTTTTT; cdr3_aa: CAIRDNTSGGTGELFF
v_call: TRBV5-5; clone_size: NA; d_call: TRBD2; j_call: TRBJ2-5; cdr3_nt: TGTGCCAGCAGCTTGGGGTTAGCGGGGACGGAGACCCAGTACTTC; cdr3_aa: CASSLGLAGTETQYF
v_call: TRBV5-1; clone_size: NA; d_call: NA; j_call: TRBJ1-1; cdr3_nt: TGCGCCAGCAGCGAGAACAGGGCCCCCACTGAAGCTTTCTTT; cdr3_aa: CASSENRAPTEAFF